Below are 17 T cell receptor beta chains sequenced from a single sample in a study of T-cell memory formation after mild COVID-19. TCRdb processed the 5' RACE reads anew with MiXCR; each CDR3 protein has one entry. The sample carries 150,000 to 200,000 distinct CDR3 sequences, roughly 15% recorded once. The sample comprised PBMCs or a T cell subset sorted from them (not recorded which). The receptors originated from an adult woman who had mild COVID-19 (a few samples of this study predate the infection). Cell type and time point are not known.

The chain employs TRBV4-1 and TRBJ1-1; the D is unclear. Trimming pared 4 bases from V and 1 base from J, leaving 7 bases between. The germline V gene has CDR1 MGHRA and CDR2 YSYEKL. This CDR3 has 13 amino acids. The CDR3 nucleotides are TGCGCCAGCAGCCCCGTAACGAACACTGAAGCTTTCTTT. Its protein is CASSPVTNTEAFF.

The rearrangement links TRBV6-5 to TRBJ1-1; possibly TRBD1 for D (6 bases). CDR3 length: 12 residues. Germline lookup yields CDR1 MNHEY and CDR2 SVGAGI. Trimming stripped 5 bases from V and 6 bases from J, with 10 bases between. The DNA for the CDR3 is TGTGCCAGCAGTCAACAGGGAGCTGAAGCTTTCTTT. Translation: CASSQQGAEAFF.

The J gene is TRBJ2-1, the V gene TRBV30; D possibly corresponds to TRBD1 (5 bases). This CDR3 region has 17 residues. Deletions cut 0 bases from V and 2 bases from J, with 17 bases between. From germline, CDR1 is GTSNPN and CDR2 SVGIG (reference sequence). This CDR3 is CAWSVEAGLIAYNEQFF. The CDR3 DNA reads as TGTGCCTGGAGTGTGGAAGCAGGGTTAATCGCCTACAATGAGCAGTTCTTC.

This clonotype was picked up many times. CDR3 sequence: CAISEGRDYEQYF. The CDR3 DNA follows: TGTGCCATCAGTGAGGGCAGGGACTACGAGCAGTACTTC. The chain has TRBV10-3 and TRBJ2-7; the D gene is possibly TRBD1 (5 bases). The V end was cut by 2 bases, the J end by 3 bases, with 8 bases between. Germline assignment: CDR1 ENHRY and CDR2 SYGVKD. This CDR3 is 13 amino acids long.

This clonotype appeared a few times. This chain connects TRBV5-1 to TRBJ2-3, with D unresolved. The germline V and J ends were trimmed by 0 bases and 11 bases, with 7 bases remaining between them. The germline CDR1 and CDR2 sequences are SGHRS and YFSETQ. CDR3 length: 11 amino acids. The CDR3 coding sequence is TGCGCCAGCAGCTTGGGACGTGTGCAGTATTTT. This codes for CASSLGRVQYF.

V usage is TRBV14 and J usage is TRBJ1-5; TRBD1 matches 9 bases. From germline, CDR1 is SGHDN and CDR2 FVKESK. V shed 5 bases and J 3 bases; nucleotides not matched to a gene: 5. The CDR3 extends over 15 amino acids. CDR3 in DNA: TGTGCCAGCAGCAACAGGGGGCGGGTCAATCAGCCCCAGCATTTT. This translates into CASSNRGRVNQPQHF.

This clonotype was seen many times. The chain carries TRBV29-1 and TRBJ1-6; 10 bases line up with TRBD1. Trimming cost V 3 bases and J 15 bases; bases outside gene matches: 2. CDR1 and CDR2 from the germline V gene are SQVTM and ANQGSEA. CDR3 length: 11 amino acids. CDR3 DNA sequence: TGCAGCGTTGAGGGACAGGGGCACCTCCACTTT. It translates to CSVEGQGHLHF.

This clonotype was observed a handful of times. The chain links TRBV20-1 to TRBJ2-2, with 7 nucleotides matching TRBD2. Looked up from germline, CDR1 is DFQATT and CDR2 is SNEGSKA (reference sequence). The CDR3 extends over 14 amino acids. V trimming: 2 bases; J trimming: 1 base; junction bases outside the gene matches: 1. The CDR3 sequence: CSARPSGNTGELFF. DNA for the CDR3: TGCAGTGCTAGACCTAGCGGGAACACCGGGGAGCTGTTTTTT.

This clonotype was seen only a few times. Mismatch with germline at one junction end may stem from a read error. The rearrangement uses TRBV18 and TRBJ1-1; 7 bases line up with TRBD1. Germline CDR1 KGHSH, CDR2 LQKENI. The length of the CDR3 is 16 residues. This chain's CDR3 is CASPPLAGTANTEAFF. For the CDR3, the DNA is TGTGCCAGCCCACCGCTCGCCGGGACAGCGAACACTGAAGCTTTCTTT.

This clonotype was counted a few times. The chain links TRBV29-1 to TRBJ2-6, with D unclear. Looked up from germline, CDR1 is SQVTM and CDR2 is ANQGSEA. V lost 5 bases and J lost 0, with 11 bases in between. The CDR3 spans 15 residues. This chain's CDR3 is CSVTSSSSGANVLTF. CDR3 nucleotide sequence: TGCAGCGTTACGAGCAGCTCCTCTGGGGCCAACGTCCTGACTTTC.

J is TRBJ2-1 and V is TRBV4-3, with 8 bases aligning to TRBD2. Germline assignment: CDR1 LGHNA and CDR2 YSLEER. CDR3 size: 15 residues. With V trimmed by 0 bases and J by 6 bases, 4 bases remained unmatched. The CDR3 loop reads CASSQDRLAGNEQFF. The CDR3 bases are TGCGCCAGCAGCCAAGATAGGCTAGCGGGCAATGAGCAGTTCTTC.

This clonotype was counted between two and nine times. The V and J genes are TRBV7-6 and TRBJ2-3; D is uncertain. Germline values: CDR1 SGHVS, CDR2 FNYEAQ. Trimming removed 5 bases at V and 2 bases at J, with 8 bases between. This CDR3 contains 13 residues. The CDR3 coding sequence is TGTGCCAGCAGCAACGCCCCCACAGATACGCAGTATTTT. This codes for CASSNAPTDTQYF. The complete variable domain, with remaining parts taken from reference TRBV7-6 and TRBJ2-3, reads GAGVSQSPRYKVTKRGQDVALRCDPISGHVSLYWYRQALGQGPEFLTYFNYEAQQDKSGLPNDRFSAERPEGSISTLTIQRTEQRDSAMYRCASSNAPTDTQYFGPGTRLTVL.

In its sample, this clonotype was seen many times. The CDR3, as DNA: TGCGCCAGCAGCCCCACGACAGGGGGCGAGGAGCAGTACTTC. Encoded protein: CASSPTTGGEEQYF. The chain has TRBV5-1 and TRBJ2-7; TRBD1 matches 10 bases. Germline-derived CDR1 and CDR2 are SGHRS and YFSETQ. This CDR3 is built from 14 residues. V shed 4 bases, J shed 7 bases, and the junction held 8 bases outside the gene matches.

This clonotype was seen at least ten times. The V and J genes are TRBV29-1 and TRBJ2-3, with D possibly being TRBD2 (7 bases). Germline CDR1 and CDR2: SQVTM and ANQGSEA. The germline V and J ends were trimmed by 4 bases and 3 bases, with 14 bases remaining between them. The CDR3 is 14 residues long. CDR3: CSVGGRGLTDTQYF. For the CDR3, the DNA is TGCAGCGTTGGAGGGCGGGGGCTTACAGATACGCAGTATTTT.

CDR3 amino acids: CASSYGRGNYNEQFF. CDR3 bases: TGTGCCAGCAGTTACGGGCGGGGGAATTACAATGAGCAGTTCTTC. This sequence joins TRBV12-3 or TRBV12-4 and TRBJ2-1; 7 bases map to TRBD2. This CDR3 comprises 15 residues. V lost 4 bases and J lost 4; bases outside the gene matches: 7.

V is TRBV7-2 and J is TRBJ2-5; D may be TRBD1 or TRBD2 (5 bases each). Germline CDR1 reads SGHTA; CDR2 reads FQGNSA. The length of the CDR3 is 14 residues. V was cut by 1 base and J by 2 bases, with 8 bases left in between. The CDR3 region is CASSLEGTQETQYF. The CDR3 region has the DNA TGTGCCAGCAGCTTAGAAGGGACGCAAGAGACCCAGTACTTC. Supplemented by reference TRBV7-2 and TRBJ2-5, the full variable domain reads GAGVSQSPSNKVTEKGKDVELRCDPISGHTALYWYRQSLGQGLEFLIYFQGNSAPDKSGLPSDRFSAERTGGSVSTLTIQRTQQEDSAVYLCASSLEGTQETQYFGPGTRLLVL.

V is TRBV4-3 and J is TRBJ2-5; tentatively, D is TRBD1 or TRBD2 (5 bases each). The CDR3 has 14 residues. Trimming removed 4 bases at V and 1 base at J, with 10 bases between. Germline CDR1 and CDR2: LGHNA and YSLEER. The CDR3: CASSPFGTQETQYF. CDR3 in DNA: TGCGCCAGCAGCCCCTTCGGGACCCAAGAGACCCAGTACTTC.